This TCR beta chain was sequenced for a study of spatial heterogeneity in lung cancer. Study at large: Alpha-chain sequences were consistently detected less often than beta-chain sequences. Whole-study findings and limits: Compared with follow-up, resection was when ubiquitous expanded tumor TCRs appeared in blood more.

Each TCR cDNA molecule bore a unique molecular identifier. TCRdb independently ran MiXCR on the 5' RACE reads; one entry per CDR3 protein. Of about 95,000 distinct CDR3 sequences detected, 7% to 9% appear once; the ten largest clones hold about 7.1%. This clonotype was detected many times. Its antigen remains unknown. The time point is: sample taken at primary tumor resection. From tumor, nontumor lung or frozen PBMC, whole RNA was taken unsorted for sequencing. A total of around 67 untreated early-stage non-small cell lung cancer patients served as donors. Trimming stripped 0 bases from V and 4 bases from J, with 13 bases between. Germline V gene data show CDR1 as LGHDT and CDR2 as YNNKEL (reference sequence). The length of the CDR3 is 16 residues.

V is TRBV3-1 and J is TRBJ1-5; no clear D gene. This TCR was sampled from a male donor with early-stage non-small cell lung cancer. Source: PBMCs, taken at surgery. The CDR3 loop is CASSQELVLGNQPQHF. The CDR3 DNA follows: TGTGCCAGCAGCCAAGAATTGGTACTGGGAAATCAGCCCCAGCATTTT.